This T cell receptor (beta chain) derives from a study of graft-versus-host responses after intestinal transplantation. For this clone: Its cognate antigen is unknown.

Germline CDR1 and CDR2: SEHNR and FQNEAQ (reference sequence). CDR3 length: 14 amino acids. Trimming removed 4 bases from V and 0 bases from J, with 9 bases in between. The assay was immunoSEQ multiplex PCR, and TCRdb's table has in-frame clones only and misses some. The sample shows some 120,000 clones, approximately 90% of them seen only once. The source material was unstimulated CD4+ T cells sorted from spleen or lymph node cells, sampled before intestinal transplant. The chain combines TRBV7-9 with TRBJ1-1; D might be TRBD1 (5 bases). The sequence derives from a human donor who received an intestinal transplant. The CDR3 spells CASSSPGVNTEAFF. Here the CDR3 DNA reads TGTGCCAGCAGCTCCCCGGGGGTGAACACTGAAGCTTTCTTT.